Here is one T cell receptor beta chain with its context. This entry belongs to a study of patients and donors after allogeneic stem cell transplantation. The CDR3 sequence is 15 residues long. CDR1 and CDR2 (germline): SGHRS, YFSETQ. V dropped 0 bases and J dropped 2 bases, with 8 bases sitting between them. TCRdb recomputed calls from the RT-PCR reads with MiXCR, one row per CDR3 protein. The sample consists of about a million distinct CDR3 sequences, around 17% of them appearing once. Material: blood, either unsorted or a sorted T cell fraction (not recorded which). The chain recombines TRBV5-1 with TRBJ2-2, with no clear D. This TCR derives from a human donor who was either an allogeneic HSCT recipient or a stem cell or donor lymphocyte infusion donor (not recorded which). It is not recorded whose cells these are; they may come from a transplant donor. The DNA for the CDR3 is TGCGCCAGCAGCTTGGCCGAGGATAACACCGGGGAGCTGTTTTTT. Residues: CASSLAEDNTGELFF.